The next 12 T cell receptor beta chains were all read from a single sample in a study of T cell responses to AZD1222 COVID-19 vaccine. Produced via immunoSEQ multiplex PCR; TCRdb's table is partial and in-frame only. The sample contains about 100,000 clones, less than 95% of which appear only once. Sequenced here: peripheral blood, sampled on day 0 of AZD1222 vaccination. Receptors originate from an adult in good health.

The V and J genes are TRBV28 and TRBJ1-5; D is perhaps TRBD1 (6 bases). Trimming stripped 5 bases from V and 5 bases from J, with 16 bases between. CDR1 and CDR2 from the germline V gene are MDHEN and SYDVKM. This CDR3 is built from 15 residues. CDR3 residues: CASSAQGGPHQPQHF. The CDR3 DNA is TGTGCCAGCAGTGCCCAAGGGGGGCCCCATCAGCCCCAGCATTTT. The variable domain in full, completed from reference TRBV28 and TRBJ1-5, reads DVKVTQSSRYLVKRTGEKVFLECVQDMDHENMFWYRQDPGLGLRLIYFSYDVKMKEKGDIPEGYSVSREKKERFSLILESASTNQTSMYLCASSAQGGPHQPQHFGDGTRLSIL.

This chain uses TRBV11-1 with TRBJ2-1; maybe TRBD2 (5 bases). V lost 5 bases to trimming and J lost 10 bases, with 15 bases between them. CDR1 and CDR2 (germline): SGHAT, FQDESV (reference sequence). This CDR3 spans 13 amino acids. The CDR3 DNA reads TGTGCCAGCAGCCCAGAACGGGGTTTGGAGCAGTTCTTC. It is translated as CASSPERGLEQFF.

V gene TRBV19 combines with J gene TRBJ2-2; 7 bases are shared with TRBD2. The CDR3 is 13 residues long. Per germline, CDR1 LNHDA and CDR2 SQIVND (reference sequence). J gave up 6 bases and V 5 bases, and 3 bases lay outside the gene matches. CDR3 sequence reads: CASSGLGPGELFF. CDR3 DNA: TGTGCCAGTAGTGGACTAGGACCCGGGGAGCTGTTTTTT.

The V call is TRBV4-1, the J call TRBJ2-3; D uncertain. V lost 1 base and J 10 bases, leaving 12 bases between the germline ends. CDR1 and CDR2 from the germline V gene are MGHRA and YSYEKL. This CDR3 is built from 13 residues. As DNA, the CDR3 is TGCGCCAGCAGCCAAGTTATCTCCGGCTCGCAGTATTTT. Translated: CASSQVISGSQYF.

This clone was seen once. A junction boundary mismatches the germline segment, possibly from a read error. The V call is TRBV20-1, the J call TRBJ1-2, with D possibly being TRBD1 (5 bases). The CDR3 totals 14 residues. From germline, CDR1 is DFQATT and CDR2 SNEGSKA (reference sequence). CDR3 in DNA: TGCAGTGCTAGTGGGTCGGGTAAGGGGACCTCCGGGGCCTTC. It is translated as CSASGSGKGTSGAF.

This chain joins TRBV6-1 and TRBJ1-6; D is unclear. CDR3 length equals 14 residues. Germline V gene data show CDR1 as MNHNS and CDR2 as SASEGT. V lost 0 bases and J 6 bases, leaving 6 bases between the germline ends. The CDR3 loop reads CASSEAVSNSPLHF. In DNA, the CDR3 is TGTGCCAGCAGTGAAGCGGTCAGTAATTCACCCCTCCACTTT.

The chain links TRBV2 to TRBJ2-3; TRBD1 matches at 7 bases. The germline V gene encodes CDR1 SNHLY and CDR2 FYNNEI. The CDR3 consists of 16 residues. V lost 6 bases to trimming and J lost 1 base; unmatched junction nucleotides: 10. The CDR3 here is CASSPDREGGTDTQYF. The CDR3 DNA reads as TGTGCCAGCAGCCCCGACAGGGAAGGGGGCACAGATACGCAGTATTTT.

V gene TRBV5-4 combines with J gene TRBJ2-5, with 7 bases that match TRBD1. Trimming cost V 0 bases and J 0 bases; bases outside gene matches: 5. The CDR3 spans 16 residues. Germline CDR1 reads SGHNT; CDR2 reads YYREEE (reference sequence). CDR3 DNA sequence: TGTGCCAGCAGCTTGGACAGGGGAGAGTACCAAGAGACCCAGTACTTC. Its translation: CASSLDRGEYQETQYF.

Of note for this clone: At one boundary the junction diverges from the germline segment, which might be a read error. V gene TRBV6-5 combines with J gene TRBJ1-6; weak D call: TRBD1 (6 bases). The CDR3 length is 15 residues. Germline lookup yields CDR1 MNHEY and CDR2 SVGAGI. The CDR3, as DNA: TGTGCCAGCAGTAACTCACCAGGGGATGGGTCACCCCTCCACTTT. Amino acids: CASSNSPGDGSPLHF.

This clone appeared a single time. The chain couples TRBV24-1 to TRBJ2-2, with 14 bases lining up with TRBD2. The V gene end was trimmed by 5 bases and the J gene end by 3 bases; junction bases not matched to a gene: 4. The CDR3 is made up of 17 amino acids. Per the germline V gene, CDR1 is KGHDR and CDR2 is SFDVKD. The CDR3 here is CATSGLAGGPDTGELFF. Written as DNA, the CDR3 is TGTGCCACCAGTGGACTAGCGGGGGGGCCGGACACCGGGGAGCTGTTTTTT.

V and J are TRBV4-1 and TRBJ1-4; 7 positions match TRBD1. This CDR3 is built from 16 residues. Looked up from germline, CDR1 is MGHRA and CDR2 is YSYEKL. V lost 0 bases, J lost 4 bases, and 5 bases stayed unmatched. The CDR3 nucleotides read TGCGCCAGCAGCCAAGACCAGGGGGGTGATAATGAAAAACTGTTTTTT. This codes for CASSQDQGGDNEKLFF.

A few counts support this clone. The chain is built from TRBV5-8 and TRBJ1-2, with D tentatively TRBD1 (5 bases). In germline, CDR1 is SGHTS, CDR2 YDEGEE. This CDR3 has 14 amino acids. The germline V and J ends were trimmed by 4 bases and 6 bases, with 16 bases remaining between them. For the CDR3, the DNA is TGTGCCAGCAGCCCCGCCTGGGGCCTTGATGGCTACACCTTC. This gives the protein CASSPAWGLDGYTF.